Following are 29 T cell receptor beta chains from one sample sequenced in a study of shared clonotypes between healthy human individuals. Assay: immunoSEQ multiplex PCR; the TCRdb copy retains only in-frame clones and omits some. The table shows 1,400,000 or so clones, with about 98.5% occurring only once. Sequenced input: naive CD4+ T cells sorted from blood. The subset is: CD45RA+ positively selected. All receptors derive from a man aged 25-45 years in good health.

V usage is TRBV28 and J usage is TRBJ2-3, with D perhaps assigned TRBD1 or TRBD2 (5 bases each). The CDR3 runs 13 residues. Trimming pared 5 bases from V and 7 bases from J, leaving 13 bases between. Germline CDR1 is MDHEN and CDR2 is SYDVKM. DNA of the CDR3: TGTGCCAGCAGTCCCGGGACGAGGAATACGCAGTATTTT. This encodes CASSPGTRNTQYF.

This sequence joins TRBV11-2 and TRBJ2-1; D not certain. Germline V gene lookup returns CDR1 SGHAT and CDR2 FQNNGV. V lost 4 bases, J lost 7 bases, and 14 bases lay in between. This CDR3 contains 14 residues. CDR3 sequence: CASSSSANYNEQFF. For the CDR3, the DNA is TGTGCCAGCAGCTCGTCCGCAAATTATAATGAGCAGTTCTTC.

The chain joins TRBV11-2 to TRBJ2-3; 9 positions match TRBD1. Germline V gene data show CDR1 as SGHAT and CDR2 as FQNNGV. With V trimmed by 3 bases and J by 2 bases, 3 bases remained unmatched. The CDR3 has 15 amino acids. CDR3: CASSFGTGNTDTQYF. The CDR3 region has the DNA TGTGCCAGCAGCTTTGGGACAGGGAACACAGATACGCAGTATTTT.

CDR3 protein: CASSIWLAGTTSGANVLTF. DNA for the CDR3: TGTGCCAGTAGTATTTGGCTAGCGGGGACCACCTCTGGGGCCAACGTCCTGACTTTC. This chain connects TRBV19 to TRBJ2-6, with 9 positions matching TRBD2. The CDR3 length is 19 residues. Trimming at V came to 3 bases and at J to 0 bases, leaving 9 bases not matched to a gene. From germline, CDR1 is LNHDA and CDR2 SQIVND (reference sequence).

The chain joins TRBV5-1 to TRBJ2-5, with D uncertain. The germline V and J ends were trimmed by 0 bases and 4 bases, with 13 bases remaining between them. The length of the CDR3 is 15 residues. Per germline, CDR1 SGHRS and CDR2 YFSETQ. The CDR3 here is CASSLGWGLRETQYF. CDR3 sequence (DNA): TGCGCCAGCAGCTTGGGTTGGGGATTAAGAGAGACCCAGTACTTC.

A note on this clone: Other DNA sequences in the sample encode the same CDR3. The CDR3 here is CASSLGTGQPQHF. As DNA, the CDR3 is TGCGCCAGCAGCTTGGGAACGGGACAGCCCCAGCATTTT. The J gene is TRBJ1-5, the V gene TRBV5-1; D remains ambiguous. V was shortened by 0 bases and J by 7 bases, with 8 bases between the two germline ends. The CDR3 extends over 13 amino acids. The germline V gene has CDR1 SGHRS and CDR2 YFSETQ.

The gene calls are TRBV5-4 and TRBJ2-7; D not resolved. Trimming took off 2 bases at V and 3 bases at J, with 6 bases between the two ends. This CDR3 spans 12 amino acids. Germline CDR1 reads SGHNT; CDR2 reads YYREEE (reference sequence). CDR3 loop: CASSLHHYEQYF. CDR3 DNA sequence: TGTGCCAGCAGCTTACATCACTACGAGCAGTACTTC.

This chain connects TRBV7-2 to TRBJ1-5, with D possibly matching TRBD1 (5 bases). This CDR3 contains 15 residues. Trimming left V 3 bases short and J 4 bases short, with 13 bases between. The V gene's germline CDR1 is SGHTA and CDR2 FQGNSA. Here the CDR3 reads CASSFSQGPNQPQHF. As DNA, the CDR3 is TGTGCCAGCAGCTTTAGCCAGGGTCCTAATCAGCCCCAGCATTTT.

The chain joins TRBV7-9 to TRBJ2-3, with D possibly being TRBD2 (5 bases). This CDR3 contains 15 residues. Trimming took 3 bases from V and 4 from J, leaving 14 bases between them. The germline gives CDR1 SEHNR, CDR2 FQNEAQ (reference sequence). CDR3 in amino acids: CASSLSLAVADTQYF. Here the CDR3 DNA reads TGTGCCAGCAGCTTGAGTCTAGCAGTTGCAGATACGCAGTATTTT. The whole variable domain, filled in from reference TRBV7-9 and TRBJ2-3, reads DTGVSQNPRHKITKRGQNVTFRCDPISEHNRLYWYRQTLGQGPEFLTYFQNEAQLEKSRLLSDRFSAERPKGSFSTLEIQRTEQGDSAMYLCASSLSLAVADTQYFGPGTRLTVL.

This rearrangement joins TRBV2 to TRBJ2-2; TRBD2 aligns across 10 bases. V gave up 4 bases and J gave up 11 bases; unmatched junction bases: 4. Germline CDR1 is SNHLY and CDR2 is FYNNEI. This CDR3 region has 13 residues. In nucleotides, the CDR3 is TGTGCCAGCAGTGCCCAACTAGCGGGAGAGCTGTTTTTT. Its protein is CASSAQLAGELFF.

On this clone itself: Other nucleotide sequences in the sample specify the same CDR3. The chain uses TRBV7-2 and TRBJ2-1; D is ambiguous. The CDR3 is made up of 13 amino acids. Germline CDR1 reads SGHTA; CDR2 reads FQGNSA. The V end was cut by 2 bases, the J end by 3 bases, with 5 bases between. The CDR3 here is CASSLNYYNEQFF. The CDR3 region has the DNA TGTGCCAGCAGCTTAAACTACTACAATGAGCAGTTCTTC.

The chain uses TRBV4-1 and TRBJ2-7, with D perhaps TRBD1 or TRBD2 (5 bases each). Germline loops: CDR1 MGHRA, CDR2 YSYEKL. This CDR3 is 15 amino acids long. The V gene lost 0 bases and the J gene lost 6 bases, with 15 bases spanning the gap. The CDR3 protein is CASSQDSGRSREQYF. For the CDR3, the DNA is TGCGCCAGCAGCCAAGATTCGGGACGGTCCCGCGAGCAGTACTTC.

CDR3 protein: CASSPTGFLAGGFTGELFF. The CDR3 DNA follows: TGTGCCAGCAGCCCTACGGGGTTTCTAGCGGGAGGTTTCACCGGGGAGCTGTTTTTT. The chain uses TRBV7-6 and TRBJ2-2, with 11 bases lining up with TRBD2. The length of the CDR3 is 19 residues. The germline V gene has CDR1 SGHVS and CDR2 FNYEAQ. The junction had 15 bases not matched to a gene; V was cut back by 5 bases and J by 4 bases.

As regards this clone: Other DNA sequences from this sample encode an identical CDR3 as well. The V call is TRBV5-1, the J call TRBJ2-3; 7 positions agree with TRBD1. This CDR3 spans 15 amino acids. The V gene end was trimmed by 1 base and the J gene end by 1 base; junction bases not matched to a gene: 3. Germline V lookup: CDR1 SGHRS, CDR2 YFSETQ. Here the CDR3 reads CASSLNTGGTDTQYF. CDR3 nucleotide sequence: TGCGCCAGCAGCTTGAACACAGGGGGCACAGATACGCAGTATTTT.

The chain couples TRBV11-2 to TRBJ2-6, with D possibly TRBD1 on 6 matching bases. The CDR3 extends over 16 amino acids. Trimming shortened V by 5 bases and J by 0 bases, and 11 bases separated the two germline ends. The germline V gene has CDR1 SGHAT and CDR2 FQNNGV. For the CDR3, the DNA is TGTGCCAGCAGCGTTGCAGGGGCCTCTGGGGCCAACGTCCTGACTTTC. Protein: CASSVAGASGANVLTF.

The rearrangement uses TRBV18 and TRBJ2-7; 8 nucleotides agree with TRBD2. In germline, CDR1 is KGHSH, CDR2 LQKENI. The CDR3 loop spans 15 amino acids. Trimming cost V 3 bases and J 5 bases; bases outside gene matches: 9. The CDR3 DNA reads as TGTGCCAGCTCACCCGAAAGCGGGAGACCCCACGAGCAGTACTTC. The encoded protein is CASSPESGRPHEQYF.

The J gene is TRBJ2-2, the V gene TRBV5-1; D gene unclear. V was pared by 0 bases and J by 1 base, with 7 bases between. CDR3 length equals 15 residues. CDR1 and CDR2 (germline): SGHRS, YFSETQ. CDR3 in amino acids: CASSLAGWNTGELFF. The CDR3 DNA sequence: TGCGCCAGCAGCTTGGCCGGATGGAACACCGGGGAGCTGTTTTTT. Variable domain in full (rest from reference TRBV5-1 and TRBJ2-2): KAGVTQTPRYLIKTRGQQVTLSCSPISGHRSVSWYQQTPGQGLQFLFEYFSETQRNKGNFPGRFSGRQFSNSRSEMNVSTLELGDSALYLCASSLAGWNTGELFFGEGSRLTVL.

The chain couples TRBV5-1 to TRBJ2-2; D is ambiguous. This CDR3 has 15 amino acids. From germline, CDR1 is SGHRS and CDR2 YFSETQ. Between the trimmed V and J ends, which lost 6 bases and 0 bases, there was a span of 12 bases. CDR3 loop: CASTLEFANTGELFF. The CDR3, as DNA: TGCGCCAGCACGCTGGAGTTCGCGAACACCGGGGAGCTGTTTTTT.

This chain uses TRBV7-9 with TRBJ2-2; either TRBD1 or TRBD2 may supply D (5 bases each). Germline V gene sequence: CDR1 SEHNR, CDR2 FQNEAQ (reference sequence). V lost 3 bases, J lost 2 bases, and 13 bases lay in between. This CDR3 region has 16 residues. The CDR3 here is CASSFGGAANTGELFF. CDR3 sequence (DNA): TGTGCCAGCAGCTTTGGGGGTGCAGCAAACACCGGGGAGCTGTTTTTT.

Concerning this clone itself: Other DNA variants within this sample encode the same CDR3. The rearrangement joins TRBV29-1 to TRBJ2-5; 8 nucleotides match TRBD2. V trimming: 4 bases; J trimming: 4 bases; junction bases outside the gene matches: 5. The germline V gene has CDR1 SQVTM and CDR2 ANQGSEA. The CDR3 spans 13 residues. This CDR3 reads CSVARGAGETQYF. In DNA form, the CDR3 reads TGCAGCGTTGCGCGGGGGGCTGGAGAGACCCAGTACTTC.

This chain connects TRBV9 to TRBJ1-1, with 8 bases matching TRBD1. CDR1 SGDLS and CDR2 YYNGEE come from the germline V gene. CDR3 length equals 19 residues. With 4 bases clipped from V and 1 base from J, the junction kept 18 bases outside the gene matches. DNA for the CDR3: TGTGCCAGCAGCAATCTCCCGTTAGACAGGGGACCTCCGAACACTGAAGCTTTCTTT. Protein: CASSNLPLDRGPPNTEAFF.

The chain employs TRBV7-9 and TRBJ1-3, with D possibly TRBD1 on 5 matching bases. Trimming pared 3 bases from V and 0 bases from J, leaving 12 bases between. CDR1 is SEHNR and CDR2 is FQNEAQ in the germline V gene (reference sequence). The CDR3 length is 16 residues. The CDR3, as DNA: TGTGCCAGCAGCTTTTACAGGTCCCGCTCTGGAAACACCATATATTTT. Its protein is CASSFYRSRSGNTIYF.

The chain combines TRBV5-6 with TRBJ2-7, with no clear D. The CDR3 extends over 13 amino acids. Germline V gene lookup returns CDR1 SGHDT and CDR2 YYEEEE. Between the trimmed V and J ends, which lost 3 bases and 6 bases, there was a span of 13 bases. CDR3 DNA sequence: TGTGCCAGCAGCTCTGGGCCTTTGGGCGAGCAGTACTTC. As protein: CASSSGPLGEQYF.

In this sample, this clone turned up once. J is TRBJ2-3 and V is TRBV6-7; 10 bases fit TRBD1. TRBV6-7 belongs to the ORF category, with a function that is uncertain. There are 16 residues in the CDR3. V trimming: 5 bases; J trimming: 0 bases; junction bases outside the gene matches: 5. CDR3 amino acids: CASSQRTGGSTDTQYF. In nucleotides, the CDR3 is TGTGCCAGCAGTCAACGGACAGGGGGGAGCACAGATACGCAGTATTTT.

This clone came up once. This rearrangement joins TRBV30 to TRBJ1-3; no definite D call. CDR3 length: 15 residues. Germline V gives CDR1 GTSNPN, CDR2 SVGIG (reference sequence). V was cut by 0 bases and J by 7 bases, with 16 bases left in between. CDR3 DNA sequence: TGTGCCTGGAGTGTACGTGGGATTTTTGGGAACACCATATATTTT. Its protein product is CAWSVRGIFGNTIYF.

The gene calls are TRBV9 and TRBJ2-1; 11 bases align to TRBD2. CDR1 and CDR2 from the germline V gene are SGDLS and YYNGEE. The CDR3 runs to 18 residues. J gave up 3 bases and V 3 bases, and 11 bases lay outside the gene matches. CDR3 in DNA: TGTGCCAGCAGCGCACAGACCAAGACTAGCGGGATCTACAATGAGCAGTTCTTC. Translating gives CASSAQTKTSGIYNEQFF.

For this clone: The same CDR3 also results from other DNA sequences found in this sample. CDR3 amino acids: CASSRTGDRYEQYF. CDR3 nucleotides: TGTGCCAGCAGCCGAACGGGGGACAGATACGAGCAGTACTTC. The chain links TRBV6-5 to TRBJ2-7; possible D gene TRBD1, 7 bases. Germline loops: CDR1 MNHEY, CDR2 SVGAGI. V lost 6 bases and J 4 bases, leaving 16 bases between the germline ends. There are 14 residues in the CDR3.

The count of this clone is one. The J gene is TRBJ2-2, the V gene TRBV11-2; 8 nucleotides match TRBD2. The junction had 6 bases not matched to a gene; V was cut back by 3 bases and J by 0 bases. Germline loops: CDR1 SGHAT, CDR2 FQNNGV. The CDR3 length is 17 residues. Here the CDR3 reads CASSFWSGGPNTGELFF. CDR3 DNA sequence: TGTGCCAGCAGCTTTTGGTCGGGAGGGCCGAACACCGGGGAGCTGTTTTTT.

The V call is TRBV6-1, the J call TRBJ1-1, with D possibly being TRBD1 (6 bases). Germline V gives CDR1 MNHNS, CDR2 SASEGT. The CDR3 has 14 amino acids. V dropped 1 base and J dropped 5 bases, with 11 bases sitting between them. The CDR3 bases are TGTGCCAGCAGTGAAGTTACGGGGGCTACTGAAGCTTTCTTT. Encoded protein: CASSEVTGATEAFF.